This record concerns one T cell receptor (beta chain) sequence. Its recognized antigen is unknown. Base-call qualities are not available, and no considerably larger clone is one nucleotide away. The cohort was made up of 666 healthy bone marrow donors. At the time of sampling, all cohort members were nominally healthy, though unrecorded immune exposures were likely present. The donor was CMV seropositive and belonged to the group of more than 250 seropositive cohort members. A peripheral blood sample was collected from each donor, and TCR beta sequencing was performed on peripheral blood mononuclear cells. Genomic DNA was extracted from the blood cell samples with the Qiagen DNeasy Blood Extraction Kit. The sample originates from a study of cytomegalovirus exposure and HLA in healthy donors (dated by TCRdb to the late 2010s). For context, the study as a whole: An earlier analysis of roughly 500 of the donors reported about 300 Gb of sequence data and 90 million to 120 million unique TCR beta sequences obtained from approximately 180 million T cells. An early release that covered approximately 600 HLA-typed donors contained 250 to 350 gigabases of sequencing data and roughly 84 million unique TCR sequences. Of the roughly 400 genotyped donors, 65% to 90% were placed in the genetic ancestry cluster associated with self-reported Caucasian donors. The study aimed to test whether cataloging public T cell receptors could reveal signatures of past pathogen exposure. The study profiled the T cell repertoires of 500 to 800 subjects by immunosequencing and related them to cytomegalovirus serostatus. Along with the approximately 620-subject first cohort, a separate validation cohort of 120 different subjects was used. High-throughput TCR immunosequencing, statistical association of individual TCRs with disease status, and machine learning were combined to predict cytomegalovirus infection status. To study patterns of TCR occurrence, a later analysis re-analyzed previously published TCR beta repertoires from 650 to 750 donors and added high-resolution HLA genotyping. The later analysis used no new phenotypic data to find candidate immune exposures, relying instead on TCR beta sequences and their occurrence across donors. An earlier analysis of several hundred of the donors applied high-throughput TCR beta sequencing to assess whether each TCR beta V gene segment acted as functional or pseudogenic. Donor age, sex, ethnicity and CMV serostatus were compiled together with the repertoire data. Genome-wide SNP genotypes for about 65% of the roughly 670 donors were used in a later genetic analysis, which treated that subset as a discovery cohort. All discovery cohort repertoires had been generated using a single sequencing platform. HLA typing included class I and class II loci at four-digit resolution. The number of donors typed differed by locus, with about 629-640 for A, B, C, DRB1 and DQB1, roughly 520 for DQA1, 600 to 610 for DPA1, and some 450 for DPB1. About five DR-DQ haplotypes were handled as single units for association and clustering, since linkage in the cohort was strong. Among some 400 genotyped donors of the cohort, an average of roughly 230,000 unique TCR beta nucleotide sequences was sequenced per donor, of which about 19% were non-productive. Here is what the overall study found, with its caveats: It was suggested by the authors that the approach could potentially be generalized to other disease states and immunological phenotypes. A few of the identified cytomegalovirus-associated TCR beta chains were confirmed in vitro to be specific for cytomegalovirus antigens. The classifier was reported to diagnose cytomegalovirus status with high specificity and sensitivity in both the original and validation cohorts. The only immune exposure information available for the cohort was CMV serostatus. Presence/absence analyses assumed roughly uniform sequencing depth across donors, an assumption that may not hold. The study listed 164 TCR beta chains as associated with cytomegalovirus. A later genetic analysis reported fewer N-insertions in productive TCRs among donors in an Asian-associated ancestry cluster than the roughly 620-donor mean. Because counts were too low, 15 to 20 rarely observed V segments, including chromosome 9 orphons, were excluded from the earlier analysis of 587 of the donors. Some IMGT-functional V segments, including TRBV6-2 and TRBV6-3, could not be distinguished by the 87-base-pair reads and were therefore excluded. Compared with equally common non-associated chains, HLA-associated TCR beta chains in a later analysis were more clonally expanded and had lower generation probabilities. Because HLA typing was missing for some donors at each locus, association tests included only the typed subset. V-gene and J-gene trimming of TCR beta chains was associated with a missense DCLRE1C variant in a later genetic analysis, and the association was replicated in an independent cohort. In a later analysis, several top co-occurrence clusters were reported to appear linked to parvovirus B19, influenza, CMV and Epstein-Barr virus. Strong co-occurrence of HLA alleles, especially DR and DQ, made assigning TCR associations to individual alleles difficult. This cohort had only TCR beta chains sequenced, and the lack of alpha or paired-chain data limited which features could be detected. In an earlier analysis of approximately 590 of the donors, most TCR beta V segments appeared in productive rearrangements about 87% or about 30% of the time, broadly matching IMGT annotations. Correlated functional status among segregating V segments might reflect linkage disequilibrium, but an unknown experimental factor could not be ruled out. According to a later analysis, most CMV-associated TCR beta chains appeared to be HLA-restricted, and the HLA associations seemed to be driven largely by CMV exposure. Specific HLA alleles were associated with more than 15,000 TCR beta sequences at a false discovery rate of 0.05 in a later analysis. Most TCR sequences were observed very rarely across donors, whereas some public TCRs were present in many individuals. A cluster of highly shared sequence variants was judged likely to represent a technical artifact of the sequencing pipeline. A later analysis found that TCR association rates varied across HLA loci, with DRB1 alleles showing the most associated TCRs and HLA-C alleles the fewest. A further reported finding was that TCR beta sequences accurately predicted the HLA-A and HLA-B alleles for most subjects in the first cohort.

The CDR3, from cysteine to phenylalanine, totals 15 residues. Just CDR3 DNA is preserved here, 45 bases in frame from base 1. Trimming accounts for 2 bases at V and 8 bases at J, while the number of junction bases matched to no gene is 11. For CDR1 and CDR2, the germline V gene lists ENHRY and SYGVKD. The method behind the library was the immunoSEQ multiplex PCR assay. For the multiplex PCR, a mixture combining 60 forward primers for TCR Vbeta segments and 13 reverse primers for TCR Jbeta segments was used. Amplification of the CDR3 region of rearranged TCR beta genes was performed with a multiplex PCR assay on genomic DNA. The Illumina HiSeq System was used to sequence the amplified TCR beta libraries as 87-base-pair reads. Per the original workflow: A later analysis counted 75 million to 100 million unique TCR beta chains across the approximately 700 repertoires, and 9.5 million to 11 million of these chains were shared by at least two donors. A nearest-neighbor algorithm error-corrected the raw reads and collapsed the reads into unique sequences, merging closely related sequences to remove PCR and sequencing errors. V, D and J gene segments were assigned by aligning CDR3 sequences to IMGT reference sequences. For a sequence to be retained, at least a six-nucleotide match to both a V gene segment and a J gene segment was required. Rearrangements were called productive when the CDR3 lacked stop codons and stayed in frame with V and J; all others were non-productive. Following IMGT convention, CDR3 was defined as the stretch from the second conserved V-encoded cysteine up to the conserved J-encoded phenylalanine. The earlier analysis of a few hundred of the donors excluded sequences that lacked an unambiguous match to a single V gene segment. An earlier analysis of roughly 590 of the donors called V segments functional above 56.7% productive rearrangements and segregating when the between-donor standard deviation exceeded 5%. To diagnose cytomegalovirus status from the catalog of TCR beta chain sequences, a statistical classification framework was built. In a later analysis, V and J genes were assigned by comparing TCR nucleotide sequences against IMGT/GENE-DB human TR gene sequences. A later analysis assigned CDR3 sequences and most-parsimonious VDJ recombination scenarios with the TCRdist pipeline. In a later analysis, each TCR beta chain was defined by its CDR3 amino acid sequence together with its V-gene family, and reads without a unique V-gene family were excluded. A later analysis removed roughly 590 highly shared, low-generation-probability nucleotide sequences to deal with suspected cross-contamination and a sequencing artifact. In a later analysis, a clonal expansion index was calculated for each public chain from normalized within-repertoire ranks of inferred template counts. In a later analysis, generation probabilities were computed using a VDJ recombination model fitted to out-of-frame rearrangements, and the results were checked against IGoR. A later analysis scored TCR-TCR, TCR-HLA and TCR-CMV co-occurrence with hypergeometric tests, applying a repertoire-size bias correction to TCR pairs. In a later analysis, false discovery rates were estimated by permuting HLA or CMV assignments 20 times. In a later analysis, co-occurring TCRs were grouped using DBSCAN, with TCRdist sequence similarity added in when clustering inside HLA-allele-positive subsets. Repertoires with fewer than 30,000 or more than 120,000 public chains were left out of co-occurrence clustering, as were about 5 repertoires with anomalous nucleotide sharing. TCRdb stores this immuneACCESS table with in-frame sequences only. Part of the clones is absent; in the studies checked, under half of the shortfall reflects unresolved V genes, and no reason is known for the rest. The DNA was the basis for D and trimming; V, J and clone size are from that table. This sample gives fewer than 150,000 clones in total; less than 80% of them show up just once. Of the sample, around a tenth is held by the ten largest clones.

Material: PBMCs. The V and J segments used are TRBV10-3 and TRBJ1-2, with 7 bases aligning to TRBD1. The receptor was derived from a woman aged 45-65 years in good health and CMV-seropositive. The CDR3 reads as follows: CAISEGRQGSGGYTF. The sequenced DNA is TGTGCCATCAGTGAGGGGCGACAGGGATCGGGGGGCTACACCTTC.